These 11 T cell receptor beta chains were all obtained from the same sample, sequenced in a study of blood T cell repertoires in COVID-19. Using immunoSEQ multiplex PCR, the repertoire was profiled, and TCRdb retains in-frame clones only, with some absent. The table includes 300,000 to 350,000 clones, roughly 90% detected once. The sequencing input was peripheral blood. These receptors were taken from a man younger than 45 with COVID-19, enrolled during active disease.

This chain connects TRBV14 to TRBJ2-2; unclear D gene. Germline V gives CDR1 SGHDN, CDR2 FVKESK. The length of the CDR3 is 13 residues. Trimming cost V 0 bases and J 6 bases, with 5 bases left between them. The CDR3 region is CASSQDAAGELFF. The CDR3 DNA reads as TGTGCCAGCAGCCAAGATGCGGCCGGGGAGCTGTTTTTT.

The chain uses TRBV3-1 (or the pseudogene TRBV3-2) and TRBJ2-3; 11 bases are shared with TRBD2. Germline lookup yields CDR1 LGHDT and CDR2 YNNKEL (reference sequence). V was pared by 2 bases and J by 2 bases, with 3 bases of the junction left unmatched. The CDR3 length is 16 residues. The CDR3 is CASSQRLAGYTDTQYF. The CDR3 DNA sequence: TGTGCCAGCAGCCAACGACTAGCGGGGTACACAGATACGCAGTATTTT.

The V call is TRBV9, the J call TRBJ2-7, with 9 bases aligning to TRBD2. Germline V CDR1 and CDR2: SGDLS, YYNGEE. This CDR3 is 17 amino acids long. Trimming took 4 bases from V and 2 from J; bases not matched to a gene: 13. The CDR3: CASSPGGGAQYTYEQYF. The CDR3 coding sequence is TGTGCCAGCAGCCCGGGCGGGGGGGCTCAATATACCTACGAGCAGTACTTC.

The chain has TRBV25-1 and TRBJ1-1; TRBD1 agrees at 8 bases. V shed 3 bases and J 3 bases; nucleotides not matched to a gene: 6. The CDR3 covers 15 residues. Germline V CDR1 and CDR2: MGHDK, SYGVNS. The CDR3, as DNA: TGTGCCAGCAGTGAGGACAGGGAGTGGCACACTGAAGCTTTCTTT. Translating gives CASSEDREWHTEAFF.

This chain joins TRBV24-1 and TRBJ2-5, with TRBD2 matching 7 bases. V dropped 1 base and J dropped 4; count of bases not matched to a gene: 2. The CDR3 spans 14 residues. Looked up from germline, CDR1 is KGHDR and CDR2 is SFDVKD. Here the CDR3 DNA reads TGTGCCACCAGTGATTTTTGGGAGGGAGAGACCCAGTACTTC. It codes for CATSDFWEGETQYF.

The DNA of the CDR3 is TGTGCCAGCAGCTTAGTCGGCTTAGCGGGAGGGCTCAATGAGCAGTTCTTC. This gives the protein CASSLVGLAGGLNEQFF. The rearrangement links TRBV11-2 to TRBJ2-1; 11 positions agree with TRBD2. There are 17 residues in the CDR3. V shed 1 base, J shed 6 bases, and the junction held 8 bases outside the gene matches. Per the germline V gene, CDR1 is SGHAT and CDR2 is FQNNGV.

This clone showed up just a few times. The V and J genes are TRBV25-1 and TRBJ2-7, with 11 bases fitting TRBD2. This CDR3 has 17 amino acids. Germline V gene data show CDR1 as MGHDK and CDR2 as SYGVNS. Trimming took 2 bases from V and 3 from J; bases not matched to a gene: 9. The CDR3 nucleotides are TGTGCCAGCAGTGAAAGGAGTAGCGGGAGGGCCTACTACGAGCAGTACTTC. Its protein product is CASSERSSGRAYYEQYF.

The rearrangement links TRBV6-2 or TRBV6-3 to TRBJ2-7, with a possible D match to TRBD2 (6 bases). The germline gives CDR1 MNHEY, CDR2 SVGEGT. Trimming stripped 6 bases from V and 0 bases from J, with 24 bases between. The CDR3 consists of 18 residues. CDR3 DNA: TGTGCCAGCAGCCGTACGAGTTGGGGAGCGGGCCTCTCCTACGAGCAGTACTTC. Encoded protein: CASSRTSWGAGLSYEQYF.

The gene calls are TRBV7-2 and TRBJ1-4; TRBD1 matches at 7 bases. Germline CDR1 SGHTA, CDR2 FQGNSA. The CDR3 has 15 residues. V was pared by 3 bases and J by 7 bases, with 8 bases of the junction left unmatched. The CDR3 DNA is TGTGCCAGCAGCTTTCAGACAGGGCGGGGTGAAAAACTGTTTTTT. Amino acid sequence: CASSFQTGRGEKLFF.

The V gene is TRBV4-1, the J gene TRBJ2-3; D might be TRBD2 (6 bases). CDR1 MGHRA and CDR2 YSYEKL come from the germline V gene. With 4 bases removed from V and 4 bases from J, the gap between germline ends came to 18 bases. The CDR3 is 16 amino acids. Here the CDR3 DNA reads TGCGCCAGCAGCCCTGGATTCAGCGGGTGGGCAGATACGCAGTATTTT. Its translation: CASSPGFSGWADTQYF.

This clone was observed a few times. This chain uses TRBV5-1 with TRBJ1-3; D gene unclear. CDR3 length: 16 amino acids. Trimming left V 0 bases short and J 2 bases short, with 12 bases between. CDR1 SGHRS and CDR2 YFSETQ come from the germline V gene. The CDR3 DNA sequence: TGCGCCAGCAGCTTGGAGGCGGCCTCCCCTGGAAACACCATATATTTT. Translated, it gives CASSLEAASPGNTIYF.